The 26 T cell receptor beta chains presented below share a single source sample, sequenced in a study of cytomegalovirus exposure and HLA in healthy donors. PCR used 60 Vbeta primers and 13 Jbeta primers. The protocol was immunoSEQ multiplex PCR, while the TCRdb copy is restricted to in-frame clones and leaves out a portion. The sample has under 250,000 clones; around 85% are singletons. The sample taken for sequencing was PBMCs. Receptors originate from a woman aged 45-65 years in good health and CMV-seronegative.

This sequence joins TRBV6-1 and TRBJ2-7; no definite D call. The V gene lost 2 bases and the J gene lost 6 bases, with 11 bases spanning the gap. This CDR3 spans 13 amino acids. Germline assignment: CDR1 MNHNS and CDR2 SASEGT. The CDR3 loop reads CASSERLFREQYF. The CDR3 DNA follows: TGTGCCAGCAGTGAAAGACTGTTCCGCGAGCAGTACTTC.

This clone was observed a handful of times. This chain links TRBV30 with TRBJ2-7; D might be TRBD2 (7 bases). The CDR3 contains 15 residues. The V gene's germline CDR1 is GTSNPN and CDR2 SVGIG (reference sequence). Trimming took off 0 bases at V and 1 base at J, with 13 bases between the two ends. CDR3 in amino acids: CAWSVGGGWSYEQYF. As DNA, the CDR3 is TGTGCCTGGAGTGTAGGGGGGGGTTGGTCCTACGAGCAGTACTTC.

V is TRBV28 and J is TRBJ2-3; 9 bases are a match to TRBD1. Trimming at V came to 7 bases and at J to 2 bases, leaving 4 bases not matched to a gene. CDR3 length: 14 amino acids. Germline loops: CDR1 MDHEN, CDR2 SYDVKM. CDR3 residues: CASKGQGDTDTQYF. DNA of the CDR3: TGTGCCAGCAAGGGACAGGGAGACACAGATACGCAGTATTTT.

This sequence joins TRBV5-1 and TRBJ2-1; TRBD2 agrees at 12 bases. V lost 4 bases to trimming and J lost 7 bases; unmatched junction nucleotides: 12. Looked up from germline, CDR1 is SGHRS and CDR2 is YFSETQ. This CDR3 spans 17 amino acids. CDR3 amino acids: CASSLATRTSGKNEQFF. CDR3 sequence (DNA): TGCGCCAGCAGCCTAGCCACGCGGACTAGCGGGAAGAATGAGCAGTTCTTC. The full variable domain, rest sourced from reference TRBV5-1 and TRBJ2-1, is KAGVTQTPRYLIKTRGQQVTLSCSPISGHRSVSWYQQTPGQGLQFLFEYFSETQRNKGNFPGRFSGRQFSNSRSEMNVSTLELGDSALYLCASSLATRTSGKNEQFFGPGTRLTVL.

This chain uses TRBV18 with TRBJ2-5, with TRBD2 identical over 12 bases. The germline V gene has CDR1 KGHSH and CDR2 LQKENI. Losses at the gene ends were 1 base for V and 2 bases for J; bases not matched to a gene: 8. This CDR3 has 18 residues. CDR3 residues: CASSPQPQGLAGQETQYF. CDR3 bases: TGTGCCAGCTCACCACAACCACAGGGACTAGCGGGTCAAGAGACCCAGTACTTC.

The chain has TRBV29-1 and TRBJ2-7; a weak D match, TRBD2 (6 bases). V gave up 5 bases and J gave up 7 bases, with 18 bases separating them. Germline assignment: CDR1 SQVTM and CDR2 ANQGSEA. The CDR3 totals 13 residues. DNA for the CDR3: TGCAGCGTTTCCCGGCAGGGACTCGGTGAGCAGTACTTC. Encoded protein: CSVSRQGLGEQYF.

This rearrangement joins TRBV30 to TRBJ1-5, with 7 bases that match TRBD1. The germline V gene has CDR1 GTSNPN and CDR2 SVGIG (reference sequence). With 0 bases clipped from V and 0 bases from J, the junction kept 5 bases outside the gene matches. CDR3 length equals 16 residues. As DNA, the CDR3 is TGTGCCTGGAGTGTACCCGGGACAGTTAGCAATCAGCCCCAGCATTTT. Protein: CAWSVPGTVSNQPQHF.

V is TRBV7-8 and J is TRBJ2-2, with 15 bases aligning to TRBD2. Germline V lookup: CDR1 SGHVS, CDR2 FQNEAQ. The CDR3 runs 20 residues. The V and J ends lost 3 bases and 5 bases, in that order; junction bases with no gene match: 13. This CDR3 reads CASSFVRVGLAGGTTGELFF. CDR3 in DNA: TGTGCCAGCAGCTTCGTCAGGGTAGGACTAGCGGGAGGGACGACCGGGGAGCTGTTTTTT.

The chain couples TRBV18 to TRBJ2-1; tentative D call: TRBD1 (6 bases). V was pared by 3 bases and J by 9 bases, with 15 bases between. Germline CDR1 reads KGHSH; CDR2 reads LQKENI. The CDR3 has 14 amino acids. The CDR3: CASSPTSGAAEQFF. The CDR3 bases are TGTGCCAGCTCACCGACGTCAGGGGCCGCTGAGCAGTTCTTC.

This chain uses TRBV7-9 with TRBJ2-7, with unresolved D. Trimming took off 5 bases at V and 2 bases at J, with 13 bases between the two ends. Germline V gene lookup returns CDR1 SEHNR and CDR2 FQNEAQ (reference sequence). The CDR3 contains 14 residues. The CDR3 DNA reads TGTGCCAGCAGCCCTGACGCAGGTACCTACGAGCAGTACTTC. Protein sequence: CASSPDAGTYEQYF. The whole variable domain, remainder taken from reference TRBV7-9 and TRBJ2-7, is DTGVSQNPRHKITKRGQNVTFRCDPISEHNRLYWYRQTLGQGPEFLTYFQNEAQLEKSRLLSDRFSAERPKGSFSTLEIQRTEQGDSAMYLCASSPDAGTYEQYFGPGTRLTVT.

This rearrangement joins TRBV6-4 to TRBJ2-2, with a possible D match to TRBD1 (5 bases). V was pared by 4 bases and J by 4 bases, with 10 bases between. There are 14 residues in the CDR3. Per the germline V gene, CDR1 is MRHNA and CDR2 is SNTAGT. CDR3 bases: TGTGCCAGCAGTGGTTCAGGGCGCACCGGGGAGCTGTTTTTT. Its translation: CASSGSGRTGELFF.

The chain uses TRBV6-4 and TRBJ1-5; TRBD1 might be the D (5 bases). Trimming removed 6 bases from V and 2 bases from J, with 14 bases in between. The CDR3 is made up of 15 amino acids. Germline assignment: CDR1 MRHNA and CDR2 SNTAGT. CDR3 sequence reads: CASSSDRSGNQPQHF. CDR3 nucleotide sequence: TGTGCCAGCAGCTCTGACAGATCAGGCAATCAGCCCCAGCATTTT.

The chain joins TRBV18 to TRBJ2-5; 7 bases line up with TRBD1. The CDR3 consists of 15 residues. The ends lost 4 bases at V and 9 bases at J; junction bases unmatched: 14. The V gene's germline CDR1 is KGHSH and CDR2 LQKENI. Written as DNA, the CDR3 is TGTGCCAGCTCACACCTACAAGGGGGCCCTGTGGCCCAGTACTTC. Amino acids: CASSHLQGGPVAQYF.

This sequence joins TRBV19 and TRBJ2-3, with 11 bases lining up with TRBD2. CDR1 and CDR2 from the germline V gene are LNHDA and SQIVND (reference sequence). V shed 5 bases and J 4 bases; nucleotides not matched to a gene: 5. The CDR3 is 15 residues long. This CDR3 reads CASSYSGRESDTQYF. For the CDR3, the DNA is TGTGCCAGTAGTTATAGCGGGAGGGAGTCAGATACGCAGTATTTT.

Concerning this clone: One end of the junction fails to match germline, which may point to a read error. The chain joins TRBV7-9 to TRBJ2-7, with D perhaps matching TRBD1 (8 bases). The CDR3 contains 13 residues. Per the germline V gene, CDR1 is SEHNR and CDR2 is FQNEAQ (reference sequence). This chain's CDR3 is CSSSLPQGGEQYF. The CDR3 coding sequence is TGTTCCAGCAGCTTACCACAGGGGGGGGAGCAGTACTTC.

V is TRBV28 and J is TRBJ1-1; D may be TRBD1 (5 bases). Trimming stripped 5 bases from V and 0 bases from J, with 13 bases between. This CDR3 contains 15 residues. Germline CDR1 is MDHEN and CDR2 is SYDVKM. The CDR3 region is CASSPWGRVNTEAFF. CDR3 bases: TGTGCCAGCAGTCCCTGGGGCAGGGTGAACACTGAAGCTTTCTTT. The variable domain in full, with the rest retrieved from reference TRBV28 and TRBJ1-1, is DVKVTQSSRYLVKRTGEKVFLECVQDMDHENMFWYRQDPGLGLRLIYFSYDVKMKEKGDIPEGYSVSREKKERFSLILESASTNQTSMYLCASSPWGRVNTEAFFGQGTRLTVV.

This clone was seen a few times. The chain uses TRBV6-5 and TRBJ2-1, with 7 bases lining up with TRBD1. The germline CDR1 and CDR2 sequences are MNHEY and SVGAGI. This CDR3 comprises 15 residues. V gave up 2 bases and J gave up 4 bases; unmatched junction bases: 5. In DNA, the CDR3 is TGTGCCAGCAGTTACCGGACAGGCATATACAATGAGCAGTTCTTC. The encoded protein is CASSYRTGIYNEQFF.

The chain combines TRBV2 with TRBJ1-5; a weak D match, TRBD1 (6 bases). Germline V gene data show CDR1 as SNHLY and CDR2 as FYNNEI. The CDR3 is made up of 15 amino acids. Trimming left V 8 bases short and J 0 bases short, with 14 bases between. The CDR3 DNA is TGTGCCAGCCGGGGGGGCCCCTATAGCAATCAGCCCCAGCATTTT. It encodes CASRGGPYSNQPQHF.

The gene calls are TRBV5-4 and TRBJ2-1; TRBD2 agrees at 14 bases. The CDR3 is 17 amino acids. V trimming: 4 bases; J trimming: 5 bases; junction bases outside the gene matches: 8. Germline values: CDR1 SGHNT, CDR2 YYREEE (reference sequence). The CDR3 is CASSEGTSGRRDNEQFF. CDR3 sequence (DNA): TGTGCCAGCAGCGAGGGGACTAGCGGGAGACGAGACAATGAGCAGTTCTTC.

The chain has TRBV6-1 and TRBJ2-7; D not certain. The CDR3 has 14 residues. Per the germline V gene, CDR1 is MNHNS and CDR2 is SASEGT. The ends were cut back, 3 bases at V and 3 bases at J, with 12 bases in the middle. Here the CDR3 reads CASSDMGLSYEQYF. CDR3 DNA sequence: TGTGCCAGCAGTGATATGGGCCTAAGCTACGAGCAGTACTTC.

The chain combines TRBV9 with TRBJ2-2; TRBD2 agrees at 11 bases. V dropped 6 bases and J dropped 5; count of bases not matched to a gene: 6. The germline V gene encodes CDR1 SGDLS and CDR2 YYNGEE. There are 15 residues in the CDR3. This CDR3 reads CASTLTSGVTGELFF. The CDR3 region has the DNA TGTGCCAGCACCCTGACTAGCGGGGTAACCGGGGAGCTGTTTTTT.

The CDR3 coding sequence is TGTGCCAGTAGAGGGACTACCGTAGATACGCAGTATTTT. It yields the protein CASRGTTVDTQYF. This chain uses TRBV19 with TRBJ2-3; 7 bases fit TRBD2. This CDR3 is built from 13 residues. The ends lost 6 bases at V and 5 bases at J; junction bases unmatched: 5. Germline V gene data show CDR1 as LNHDA and CDR2 as SQIVND (reference sequence).

This clone came up a few times. The gene calls are TRBV6-1 and TRBJ1-2; D gene ambiguous. Per the germline V gene, CDR1 is MNHNS and CDR2 is SASEGT. Between the trimmed V and J ends, which lost 8 bases and 3 bases, there was a span of 4 bases. The CDR3 runs 10 residues. In DNA, the CDR3 is TGTGCCAGCCGGGACTATGGCTACACCTTC. The encoded protein is CASRDYGYTF.

There are a few counts of this clone. The rearrangement links TRBV19 to TRBJ2-5; the match to TRBD2 covers 9 bases. After removal of 1 base from V and 4 bases from J, the junction contained 13 bases not matched to a gene. CDR1 and CDR2 from the germline V gene are LNHDA and SQIVND (reference sequence). This CDR3 has 18 residues. CDR3 sequence reads: CASSIVPGPGLAGETQYF. The CDR3 DNA is TGTGCCAGTAGTATAGTCCCCGGACCGGGACTAGCAGGAGAGACCCAGTACTTC. Filled out from reference TRBV19 and TRBJ2-5, the complete variable domain reads DGGITQSPKYLFRKEGQNVTLSCEQNLNHDAMYWYRQDPGQGLRLIYYSQIVNDFQKGDIAEGYSVSREKKESFPLTVTSAQKNPTAFYLCASSIVPGPGLAGETQYFGPGTRLLVL.

The V call is TRBV5-8, the J call TRBJ2-5; D possibly corresponds to TRBD1 (6 bases). This CDR3 has 14 residues. Germline V CDR1 and CDR2: SGHTS, YDEGEE. V lost 4 bases, J lost 0 bases, and 10 bases lay in between. For the CDR3, the DNA is TGTGCCAGCAGCCTATGGACAGACCAAGAGACCCAGTACTTC. It yields the protein CASSLWTDQETQYF. Full variable domain (missing parts from reference TRBV5-8 and TRBJ2-5): EAGVTQSPTHLIKTRGQQATLRCSPISGHTSVYWYQQALGLGLQFLLWYDEGEERNRGNFPPRFSGRQFPNYSSELNVNALELEDSALYLCASSLWTDQETQYFGPGTRLLVL.

This chain connects TRBV7-9 to TRBJ1-2; D not resolved. Germline-derived CDR1 and CDR2 are SEHNR and FQNEAQ (reference sequence). The CDR3 is 14 amino acids. V lost 1 base, J lost 6 bases, and 12 bases lay in between. CDR3 amino acids: CASSLGGGFHGYTF. The CDR3 coding sequence is TGTGCCAGCAGCTTAGGCGGAGGGTTTCATGGCTACACCTTC.